The 23 T cell receptor beta chains below come from one sample, sequenced in a study of T cell changes during pregnancy in multiple sclerosis. Produced via immunoSEQ multiplex PCR; TCRdb's table is partial and in-frame only. The repertoire holds 55,000 to 75,000 clones, with roughly nine tenths as singletons. This material consisted of peripheral blood, taken after pregnancy. Receptor source: a female donor in good health, enrolled as a control in a pregnancy study.

The V gene is TRBV30, the J gene TRBJ1-1; D is possibly TRBD1 (6 bases). This CDR3 contains 21 residues. The germline V gene encodes CDR1 GTSNPN and CDR2 SVGIG (reference sequence). V lost 1 base and J 2 bases, leaving 32 bases between the germline ends. CDR3 sequence (DNA): TGTGCCTGGAGTGGCCAAGATGGATCGGCCAAAGGGGGACGGATAAACACTGAAGCTTTCTTT. The encoded protein is CAWSGQDGSAKGGRINTEAFF. Full variable domain (rest looked up from reference TRBV30 and TRBJ1-1): SQTIHQWPATLVQPVGSPLSLECTVEGTSNPNLYWYRQAAGRGLQLLFYSVGIGQISSEVPQNLSASRPQDRQFILSSKKLLLSDSGFYLCAWSGQDGSAKGGRINTEAFFGQGTRLTVV.

The genes are TRBV9 and TRBJ2-2; 13 nucleotides line up with TRBD2. CDR1 is SGDLS and CDR2 is YYNGEE in the germline V gene. J was trimmed by 3 bases and V by 4 bases; bases with no gene match: 3. The CDR3 loop spans 16 amino acids. CDR3 protein: CASSRTSGGHTGELFF. The CDR3 DNA reads as TGTGCCAGCAGCCGGACTAGCGGGGGACACACCGGGGAGCTGTTTTTT.

The rearrangement uses TRBV18 and TRBJ2-3, with 8 bases aligning to TRBD2. CDR1 is KGHSH, CDR2 LQKENI, per germline. V shed 2 bases, J shed 1 base, and the junction held 8 bases outside the gene matches. This CDR3 contains 17 residues. CDR3 nucleotides: TGTGCCAGCTCACCAAGAACAGCGGGGGCTGGCACAGATACGCAGTATTTT. Protein: CASSPRTAGAGTDTQYF. The full variable domain, in which reference TRBV18 and TRBJ2-3 provide the parts outside the CDR3, is NAGVMQNPRHLVRRRGQEARLRCSPMKGHSHVYWYRQLPEEGLKFMVYLQKENIIDESGMPKERFSAEFPKEGPSILRIQQVVRGDSAAYFCASSPRTAGAGTDTQYFGPGTRLTVL.

The chain couples TRBV11-2 to TRBJ1-5, with D uncertain. This CDR3 has 13 residues. V dropped 4 bases and J dropped 3 bases, with 7 bases sitting between them. In germline, CDR1 is SGHAT, CDR2 FQNNGV. The CDR3 is CASSSLLNQPQHF. CDR3 DNA: TGTGCCAGCAGCTCCCTACTCAATCAGCCCCAGCATTTT.

V usage is TRBV25-1 and J usage is TRBJ1-4; 9 bases map to TRBD1. With 8 bases clipped from V and 7 bases from J, the junction kept 14 bases outside the gene matches. The CDR3 loop spans 16 amino acids. CDR1 and CDR2 (germline): MGHDK, SYGVNS. The CDR3: CASYIQVGQGCEKLFF. The CDR3 coding sequence is TGTGCCAGCTACATTCAAGTGGGACAGGGATGTGAAAAACTGTTTTTT.

The chain is built from TRBV19 and TRBJ1-2; TRBD1 matches at 7 bases. Germline values: CDR1 LNHDA, CDR2 SQIVND (reference sequence). V lost 6 bases, J lost 6 bases, and 16 bases stayed unmatched. This CDR3 region has 16 residues. This CDR3 reads CASSPIGGLNLDGYTF. The CDR3 DNA reads as TGTGCCAGTAGCCCGATAGGGGGCCTGAATCTGGATGGCTACACCTTC.

V is TRBV6-5 and J is TRBJ2-3; 9 bases match TRBD2. The CDR3 runs 15 residues. V shed 3 bases, J shed 2 bases, and the junction held 3 bases outside the gene matches. Germline loops: CDR1 MNHEY, CDR2 SVGAGI. DNA of the CDR3: TGTGCCAGCAGTTATATAGCGGGGGACACAGATACGCAGTATTTT. Its translation is CASSYIAGDTDTQYF.

The V call is TRBV6-5, the J call TRBJ1-2, with a weak D call TRBD1 (5 bases). CDR3 size: 12 residues. V gave up 6 bases and J gave up 8 bases, with 13 bases separating them. Looked up from germline, CDR1 is MNHEY and CDR2 is SVGAGI. The CDR3 coding sequence is TGTGCCAGCAGCACGCAGGGCCAGGGCTACACCTTC. This codes for CASSTQGQGYTF.

This clone occurred once. The rearrangement joins TRBV18 to TRBJ1-3; D uncertain. The CDR3 runs to 15 residues. Germline V gene sequence: CDR1 KGHSH, CDR2 LQKENI. Trimming shortened V by 2 bases and J by 2 bases, and 10 bases separated the two germline ends. The CDR3, as DNA: TGTGCCAGCTCACCAAAAAAGACTCCTGGAAACACCATATATTTT. Residues: CASSPKKTPGNTIYF. The whole variable domain, remainder taken from reference TRBV18 and TRBJ1-3, is NAGVMQNPRHLVRRRGQEARLRCSPMKGHSHVYWYRQLPEEGLKFMVYLQKENIIDESGMPKERFSAEFPKEGPSILRIQQVVRGDSAAYFCASSPKKTPGNTIYFGEGSWLTVV.

The chain carries TRBV9 and TRBJ1-5; D might be TRBD1 (5 bases). Germline loops: CDR1 SGDLS, CDR2 YYNGEE. V dropped 0 bases and J dropped 5 bases, with 12 bases sitting between them. The CDR3 has 15 amino acids. The CDR3 loop reads CASSVASGFDQPQHF. The CDR3 coding sequence is TGTGCCAGCAGCGTAGCTTCAGGGTTTGATCAGCCCCAGCATTTT.

This chain connects TRBV19 to TRBJ1-1, with a tentative D call TRBD1 (5 bases). This CDR3 has 16 residues. Trimming left V 3 bases short and J 0 bases short, with 14 bases between. CDR1 is LNHDA, CDR2 SQIVND, per germline (reference sequence). The CDR3 bases are TGTGCCAGTAGTATTGGCCGACAGCGAATGAACACTGAAGCTTTCTTT. Protein product: CASSIGRQRMNTEAFF.

This clone showed up just once. The chain is built from TRBV7-9 and TRBJ2-6; a possible D gene is TRBD1 (6 bases). Trimming removed 5 bases from V and 0 bases from J, with 20 bases in between. Germline V gene sequence: CDR1 SEHNR, CDR2 FQNEAQ (reference sequence). The CDR3 runs 19 residues. DNA of the CDR3: TGTGCCAGCAGCCCACCATTGGGGGCAGATTCCTCTGGGGCCAACGTCCTGACTTTC. Translating gives CASSPPLGADSSGANVLTF.

The J gene is TRBJ2-4, the V gene TRBV9; 7 bases are a match to TRBD1. V shed 3 bases, J shed 0 bases, and the junction held 12 bases outside the gene matches. CDR1 SGDLS and CDR2 YYNGEE come from the germline V gene. The CDR3 totals 18 residues. DNA of the CDR3: TGTGCCAGCAGCGCCCGCTCGACAGGGTCGGGAGCCAAAAACATTCAGTACTTC. Translated: CASSARSTGSGAKNIQYF.

The CDR3 reads CASSLGPTGNQPQHF. In nucleotides, the CDR3 is TGTGCCAGCAGCTTGGGGCCCACTGGCAATCAGCCCCAGCATTTT. This chain uses TRBV11-2 with TRBJ1-5; tentatively, D is TRBD1 (5 bases). The CDR3 length is 15 residues. Germline CDR1 reads SGHAT; CDR2 reads FQNNGV. V was trimmed by 3 bases and J by 2 bases, leaving 11 bases between them.

The DNA of the CDR3 is TGTGCCAGCAGTGATATGGTAGGGAGCTCCTACGAGCAGTACTTC. It specifies CASSDMVGSSYEQYF. This chain links TRBV6-1 with TRBJ2-7, with D possibly matching TRBD2 (5 bases). The CDR3 is made up of 15 amino acids. CDR1 is MNHNS and CDR2 is SASEGT in the germline V gene. With 3 bases removed from V and 0 bases from J, the gap between germline ends came to 12 bases.

The rearrangement links TRBV5-6 to TRBJ2-1; TRBD2 is a possible D gene (5 bases). V was trimmed by 2 bases and J by 4 bases, leaving 13 bases between them. This CDR3 contains 15 residues. The V gene's germline CDR1 is SGHDT and CDR2 YYEEEE. The CDR3 loop reads CASSLRGSWYNEQFF. In nucleotides, the CDR3 is TGTGCCAGCAGCTTACGGGGATCTTGGTACAATGAGCAGTTCTTC.

The chain employs TRBV4-1 and TRBJ1-2, with TRBD1 identical over 7 bases. The CDR3 has 13 amino acids. V shed 8 bases, J shed 4 bases, and the junction held 7 bases outside the gene matches. CDR1 is MGHRA and CDR2 is YSYEKL in the germline V gene. The CDR3 spells CASENRGGYGYTF. CDR3 coding DNA: TGCGCCAGCGAAAACAGGGGAGGCTATGGCTACACCTTC.

This CDR3 reads CASSYSRRDIQYF. The CDR3 nucleotides are TGTGCCAGCAGTTACTCTCGCCGGGACATTCAGTACTTC. The chain uses TRBV6-6 and TRBJ2-4; D not resolved. This CDR3 has 13 residues. Trimming removed 0 bases at V and 8 bases at J, with 8 bases between. Looked up from germline, CDR1 is MNHNY and CDR2 is SVGAGI (reference sequence).

This chain uses TRBV4-2 with TRBJ1-5; D not certain. The CDR3 is 16 residues long. Per germline, CDR1 LGHNA and CDR2 YNFKEQ. Trimming cost V 1 base and J 0 bases, with 10 bases left between them. In DNA, the CDR3 is TGTGCCAGCAGCCAAGTTGGCGACTTTAGCAATCAGCCCCAGCATTTT. Amino acids: CASSQVGDFSNQPQHF.

The sample holds one count of this clone. V is TRBV6-1 and J is TRBJ1-2; D might be TRBD1 (6 bases). This CDR3 spans 13 amino acids. Germline-derived CDR1 and CDR2 are MNHNS and SASEGT. Trimming cost V 5 bases and J 1 base, with 8 bases left between them. The CDR3 sequence: CASSQQGNYGYTF. CDR3 DNA sequence: TGTGCCAGCAGTCAACAGGGTAACTATGGCTACACCTTC.

This clone was seen a handful of times. This specimen includes other DNA sequences encoding the same CDR3. The chain joins TRBV30 to TRBJ1-1; D ambiguous. The ends were cut back, 0 bases at V and 6 bases at J, with 5 bases in the middle. Looked up from germline, CDR1 is GTSNPN and CDR2 is SVGIG (reference sequence). The length of the CDR3 is 11 residues. CDR3 amino acids: CAWSVLSEAFF. In nucleotides, the CDR3 is TGTGCCTGGAGTGTATTATCTGAAGCTTTCTTT.

The rearrangement uses TRBV6-1 and TRBJ1-2, with a possible D match to TRBD1 (6 bases). Germline V gene lookup returns CDR1 MNHNS and CDR2 SASEGT. Trimming took 0 bases from V and 13 from J, leaving 12 bases between them. CDR3 length: 12 amino acids. CDR3 nucleotide sequence: TGTGCCAGCAGTGAAGCGGTGGGACAATCCACCTTC. This encodes CASSEAVGQSTF.

This chain joins TRBV19 and TRBJ1-2, with unresolved D. The CDR3 loop spans 16 amino acids. Looked up from germline, CDR1 is LNHDA and CDR2 is SQIVND (reference sequence). The V end was cut by 3 bases, the J end by 0 bases, with 14 bases between. DNA of the CDR3: TGTGCCAGTAGTATTGTTTTGAGGAACGCTAACTATGGCTACACCTTC. Residues: CASSIVLRNANYGYTF.